The 15 T cell receptor beta chains reported below all come from one sample, sequenced in a study of T cell repertoires in aging, cancer and after chemotherapy (dated by TCRdb to the late 2010s). TCR beta rearrangements were amplified from genomic DNA extracted from peripheral blood rather than from sorted cells or RNA. Sequencing relied on an Illumina MiSeq. Rearranged TRB sequences spanning V, D and J segments were amplified by multiplex touch-down PCR using a mixed TRB-A/B primer pool. TCRdb trimmed the raw reads at Q25, called clones with MiXCR and kept productive beta chains. Identical CDR3 proteins give one entry, which carries the most common genes and DNA. This sample has 4,000 to 4,500 distinct CDR3 sequences in its table, and over 25% of those were observed once. The ten top clones hold around 6.4% of the sample. The sample comprised blood. These receptors all stem from a human donor in good health.

The chain links TRBV12-3 or TRBV12-4 to TRBJ2-2, with 7 bases that match TRBD1. CDR3 length equals 14 residues. The V gene end was trimmed by 6 bases and the J gene end by 3 bases; junction bases not matched to a gene: 4. The CDR3 DNA reads TGTGCCAGCAGCCCGACAGGGTACACCGGGGAGCTGTTTTTT. Its protein is CASSPTGYTGELFF.

The chain links TRBV6-4 to TRBJ1-1; D unresolved. This CDR3 is 13 amino acids long. V was shortened by 3 bases and J by 1 base, with 6 bases between the two germline ends. Germline CDR1 MRHNA, CDR2 SNTAGT. CDR3 sequence (DNA): TGTGCCAGCAGTGAACGGGGGAACACTGAAGCTTTCTTT. Amino acids: CASSERGNTEAFF.

The V and J genes are TRBV10-1 and TRBJ1-1; weak D call: TRBD1 (5 bases). Per germline, CDR1 WNHNN and CDR2 SYGVQD (reference sequence). The CDR3 sequence is 14 residues long. V lost 5 bases, J lost 0 bases, and 10 bases lay in between. CDR3: CASSRDGLNTEAFF. The CDR3 region has the DNA TGCGCCAGCAGTCGGGACGGCCTGAACACTGAAGCTTTCTTT.

This clonotype was seen a few times. The chain recombines TRBV19 with TRBJ2-5; D not certain. The CDR3 is 16 residues long. The V end lost 3 bases, the J end lost 6 bases, and 20 bases lay between the germline ends. From germline, CDR1 is LNHDA and CDR2 SQIVND (reference sequence). This CDR3 is CASSMGTFASSKTQYF. The CDR3 DNA reads TGTGCCAGTAGTATGGGAACTTTTGCGTCCTCCAAGACCCAGTACTTC.

The V gene is TRBV30, the J gene TRBJ1-1; D is uncertain. This CDR3 spans 16 amino acids. V shed 0 bases and J shed 5 bases, with 19 bases lying between them. CDR1 and CDR2 from the germline V gene are GTSNPN and SVGIG (reference sequence). DNA of the CDR3: TGTGCCTGGAGTGTATCGCTCCCCGGAGGGTATACTGAAGCTTTCTTT. Translating it yields CAWSVSLPGGYTEAFF.

In its sample, this clonotype is medium-sized (0.01 to 0.1%). The V and J genes are TRBV30 and TRBJ1-1, with D perhaps matching TRBD1 (5 bases). CDR3 length: 13 amino acids. Germline CDR1 is GTSNPN and CDR2 is SVGIG (reference sequence). Trimming left V 0 bases short and J 7 bases short, with 12 bases between. The CDR3 protein is CAWSVRGQGEAFF. The CDR3 bases are TGTGCCTGGAGTGTACGGGGCCAGGGTGAAGCTTTCTTT.

The chain couples TRBV5-6 to TRBJ2-3; 7 nucleotides agree with TRBD1. J lost 9 bases, V lost 10 bases, and 11 bases had no gene match. The V gene's germline CDR1 is SGHDT and CDR2 YYEEEE. The CDR3 spans 12 residues. The CDR3 here is CAGGDREGTQYF. CDR3 nucleotide sequence: TGTGCCGGAGGAGACAGGGAAGGCACGCAGTATTTT.

The chain is built from TRBV5-6 and TRBJ1-4, with TRBD1 matching over 8 bases. The CDR3 has 16 residues. The J segment lost 8 bases and the V segment lost 2 bases, leaving 11 bases of the junction unmatched. CDR1 is SGHDT, CDR2 YYEEEE, per germline. The CDR3 nucleotides are TGTGCCAGCAGCTTCAGAAGGACAGGGCAAGGGGAAAAACTGTTTTTT. As protein: CASSFRRTGQGEKLFF.

The gene calls are TRBV6-5 and TRBJ1-5; D is possibly TRBD1 (5 bases). Per germline, CDR1 MNHEY and CDR2 SVGAGI. V gave up 5 bases and J gave up 5 bases, with 13 bases separating them. The CDR3 runs to 14 residues. CDR3 in amino acids: CASSREGTDQPQHF. CDR3 DNA sequence: TGTGCCAGCAGTAGGGAGGGGACCGATCAGCCCCAGCATTTT.

Only one count was recorded for this clonotype. This chain joins TRBV20-1 and TRBJ2-7, with TRBD2 identical over 10 bases. Trimming cost V 0 bases and J 2 bases; bases outside gene matches: 10. The CDR3 covers 17 residues. Germline CDR1 DFQATT, CDR2 SNEGSKA (reference sequence). The DNA of the CDR3 is TGCAGTGCTAGAGATACCACCCGGCTAGCGGGGGCCTACGAGCAGTACTTC. Translation: CSARDTTRLAGAYEQYF.

This clonotype was seen more than once but under ten times. This chain links TRBV7-6 with TRBJ2-5; no clear D. The CDR3 is 15 residues long. Germline lookup yields CDR1 SGHVS and CDR2 FNYEAQ. The V end was cut by 1 base, the J end by 3 bases, with 12 bases between. The CDR3 nucleotides are TGTGCCAGCAGCTTAGGGCAGCTAGGGAAAGAGACCCAGTACTTC. Translated, it gives CASSLGQLGKETQYF.

The rearrangement uses TRBV5-1 and TRBJ1-4; D gene ambiguous. The V end was cut by 5 bases, the J end by 0 bases, with 8 bases between. This CDR3 has 14 residues. CDR1 and CDR2 from the germline V gene are SGHRS and YFSETQ. The CDR3 DNA sequence: TGCGCCAGCAGGCCTCAAGCAACTAATGAAAAACTGTTTTTT. This translates into CASRPQATNEKLFF.

This clonotype is labeled as medium-sized. The chain combines TRBV12-3 or TRBV12-4 with TRBJ2-2; 7 bases are shared with TRBD2. V was pared by 7 bases and J by 6 bases, with 5 bases of the junction left unmatched. This CDR3 is built from 13 residues. CDR3 nucleotides: TGTGCCAGCAACCCGGGAGGCTCCGGGGAGCTGTTTTTT. This gives the protein CASNPGGSGELFF.

This clonotype was detected a few times. The chain employs TRBV10-3 and TRBJ2-3, with D uncertain. Trimming removed 5 bases from V and 0 bases from J, with 0 bases in between. Germline assignment: CDR1 ENHRY and CDR2 SYGVKD. The CDR3 is 11 residues long. CDR3 amino acids: CAISSTDTQYF. DNA of the CDR3: TGTGCCATCAGTAGCACAGATACGCAGTATTTT.

This clonotype is medium-sized within its sample. The chain recombines TRBV29-1 with TRBJ2-3, with D unresolved. Trimming removed 6 bases from V and 2 bases from J, with 18 bases in between. The V gene's germline CDR1 is SQVTM and CDR2 ANQGSEA. The CDR3 length is 15 residues. The CDR3 sequence: CSVKPWTQYTDTQYF. The CDR3 nucleotides are TGCAGCGTCAAACCTTGGACGCAGTACACAGATACGCAGTATTTT.